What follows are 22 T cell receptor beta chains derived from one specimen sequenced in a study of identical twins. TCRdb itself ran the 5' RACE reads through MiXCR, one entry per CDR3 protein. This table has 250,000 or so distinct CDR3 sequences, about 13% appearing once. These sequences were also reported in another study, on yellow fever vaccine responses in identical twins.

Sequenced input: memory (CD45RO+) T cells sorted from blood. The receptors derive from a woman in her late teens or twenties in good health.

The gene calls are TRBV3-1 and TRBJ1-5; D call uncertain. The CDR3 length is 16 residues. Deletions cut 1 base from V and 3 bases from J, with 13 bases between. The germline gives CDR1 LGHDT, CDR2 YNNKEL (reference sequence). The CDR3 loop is CASSQGTGEANQPQHF. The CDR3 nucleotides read TGTGCCAGCAGCCAAGGGACGGGAGAGGCCAATCAGCCCCAGCATTTT.

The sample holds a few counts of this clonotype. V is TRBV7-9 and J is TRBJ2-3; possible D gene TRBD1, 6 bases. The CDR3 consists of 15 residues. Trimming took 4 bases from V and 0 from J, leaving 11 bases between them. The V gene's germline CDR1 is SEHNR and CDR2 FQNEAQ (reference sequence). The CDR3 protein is CASSYERGSTDTQYF. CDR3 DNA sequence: TGTGCCAGCAGCTACGAGAGGGGGAGCACAGATACGCAGTATTTT.

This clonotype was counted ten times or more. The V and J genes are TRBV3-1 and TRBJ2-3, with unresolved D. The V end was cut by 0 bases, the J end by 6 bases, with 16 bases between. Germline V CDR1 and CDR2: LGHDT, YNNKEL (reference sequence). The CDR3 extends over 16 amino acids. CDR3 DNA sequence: TGTGCCAGCAGCCAAGAACCGGAAGCTGGAATGGATACGCAGTATTTT. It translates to CASSQEPEAGMDTQYF.

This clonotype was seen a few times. CDR3 sequence: CASSLTYRSEEGQYF. The CDR3 DNA sequence: TGTGCCAGCAGCTTAACGTACAGGTCGGAGGAAGGGCAGTATTTT. The chain uses TRBV7-3 and TRBJ2-3; perhaps D is TRBD1 or TRBD2 (5 bases each). Trimming left V 0 bases short and J 11 bases short, with 18 bases between. The CDR3 is 15 residues long. The germline V gene has CDR1 SGHTA and CDR2 FQGTGA. Full variable domain (missing parts from reference TRBV7-3 and TRBJ2-3): GAGVSQTPSNKVTEKGKYVELRCDPISGHTALYWYRQSLGQGPEFLIYFQGTGAADDSGLPNDRFFAVRPEGSVSTLKIQRTERGDSAVYLCASSLTYRSEEGQYFGPGTRLTVL.

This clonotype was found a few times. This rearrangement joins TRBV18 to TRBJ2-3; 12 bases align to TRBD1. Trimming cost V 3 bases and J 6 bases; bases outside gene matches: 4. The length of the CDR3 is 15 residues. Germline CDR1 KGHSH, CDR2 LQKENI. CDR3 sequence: CASSPGTGGKDTQYF. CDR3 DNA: TGTGCCAGCTCACCGGGGACAGGGGGCAAGGATACGCAGTATTTT.

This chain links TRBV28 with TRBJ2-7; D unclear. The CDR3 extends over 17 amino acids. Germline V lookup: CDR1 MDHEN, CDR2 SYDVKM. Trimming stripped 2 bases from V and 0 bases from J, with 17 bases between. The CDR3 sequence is CASSLTSSSWDSYEQYF. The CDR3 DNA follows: TGTGCCAGCAGTTTAACTTCTTCCAGCTGGGACTCCTACGAGCAGTACTTC.

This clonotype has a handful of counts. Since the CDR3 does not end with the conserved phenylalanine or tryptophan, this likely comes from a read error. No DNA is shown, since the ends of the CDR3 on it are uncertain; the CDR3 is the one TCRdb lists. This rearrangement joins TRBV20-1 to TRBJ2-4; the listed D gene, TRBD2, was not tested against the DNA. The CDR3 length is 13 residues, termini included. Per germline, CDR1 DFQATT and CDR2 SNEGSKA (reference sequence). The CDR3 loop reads CSARAQAATVPFS.

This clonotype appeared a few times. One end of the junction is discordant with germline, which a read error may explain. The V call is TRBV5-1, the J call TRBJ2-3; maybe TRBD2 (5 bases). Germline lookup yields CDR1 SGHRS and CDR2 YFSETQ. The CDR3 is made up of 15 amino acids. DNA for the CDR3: TGCGCCAGCAGCCCAGGAGGTCGTAGCAGAGATACGCAGTATTTT. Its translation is CASSPGGRSRDTQYF.

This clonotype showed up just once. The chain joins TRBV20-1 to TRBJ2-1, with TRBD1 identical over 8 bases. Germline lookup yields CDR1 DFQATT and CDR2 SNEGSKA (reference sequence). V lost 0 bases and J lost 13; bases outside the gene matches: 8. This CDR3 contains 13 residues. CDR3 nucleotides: TGCAGTGCTAGAGATAGTGGGACAGGCGACCAGTTCTTC. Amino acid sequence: CSARDSGTGDQFF.

The chain's CDR3 is CSAIPGLGMGNEQFF. CDR3 DNA sequence: TGCAGTGCTATACCGGGACTAGGGATGGGCAATGAGCAGTTCTTC. The chain uses TRBV20-1 and TRBJ2-1; 8 bases are shared with TRBD2. This CDR3 has 15 amino acids. Germline assignment: CDR1 DFQATT and CDR2 SNEGSKA (reference sequence). The junction had 11 bases not matched to a gene; V was cut back by 4 bases and J by 6 bases.

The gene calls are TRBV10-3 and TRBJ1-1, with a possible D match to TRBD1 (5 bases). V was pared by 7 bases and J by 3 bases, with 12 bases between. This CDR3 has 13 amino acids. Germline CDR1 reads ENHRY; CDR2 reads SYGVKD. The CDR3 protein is CAINAGQHTEAFF. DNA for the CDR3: TGTGCCATCAATGCAGGGCAGCACACTGAAGCTTTCTTT.

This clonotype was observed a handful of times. The CDR3: CASSQGLVTNNEQFF. DNA of the CDR3: TGTGCCAGCAGCCAGGGACTAGTCACGAACAATGAGCAGTTCTTC. The V and J genes are TRBV11-2 and TRBJ2-1, with TRBD2 identical over 8 bases. Germline values: CDR1 SGHAT, CDR2 FQNNGV. V was clipped by 5 bases and J by 5 bases; unmatched bases: 8. This CDR3 has 15 residues.

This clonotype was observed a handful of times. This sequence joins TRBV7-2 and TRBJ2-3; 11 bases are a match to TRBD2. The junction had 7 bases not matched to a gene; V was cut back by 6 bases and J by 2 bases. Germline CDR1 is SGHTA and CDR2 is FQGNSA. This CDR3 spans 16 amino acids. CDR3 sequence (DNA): TGTGCCAGCAGTACCGGGACTAGCGGTAACACAGATACGCAGTATTTT. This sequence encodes CASSTGTSGNTDTQYF.

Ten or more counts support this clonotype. In DNA form, the CDR3 reads TGTGCCAGCAGTGACAGGGAAGGGTCCGGGGAGCTGTTTTTT. Translated: CASSDREGSGELFF. The genes are TRBV2 and TRBJ2-2, with D possibly matching TRBD1 (5 bases). The V and J ends lost 3 bases and 6 bases respectively, with 11 bases between them. CDR3 size: 14 residues. The germline CDR1 and CDR2 sequences are SNHLY and FYNNEI.

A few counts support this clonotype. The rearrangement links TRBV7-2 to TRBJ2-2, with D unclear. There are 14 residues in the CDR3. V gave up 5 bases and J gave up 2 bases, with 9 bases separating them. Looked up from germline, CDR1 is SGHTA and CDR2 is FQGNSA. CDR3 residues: CASSRRRNTGELFF. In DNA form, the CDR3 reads TGTGCCAGCAGCCGACGACGAAACACCGGGGAGCTGTTTTTT. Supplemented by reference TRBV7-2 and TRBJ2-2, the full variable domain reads GAGVSQSPSNKVTEKGKDVELRCDPISGHTALYWYRQSLGQGLEFLIYFQGNSAPDKSGLPSDRFSAERTGGSVSTLTIQRTQQEDSAVYLCASSRRRNTGELFFGEGSRLTVL.

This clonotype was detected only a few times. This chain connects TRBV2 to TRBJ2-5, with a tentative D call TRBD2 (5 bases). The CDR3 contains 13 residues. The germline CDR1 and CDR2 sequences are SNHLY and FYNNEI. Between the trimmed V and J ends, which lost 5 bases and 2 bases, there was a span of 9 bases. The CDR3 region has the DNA TGTGCCAGCAGTATGGACTTACAAGAGACCCAGTACTTC. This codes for CASSMDLQETQYF.

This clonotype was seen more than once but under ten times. The CDR3 loop reads CASSSSWDRRGNEQFF. CDR3 nucleotide sequence: TGTGCCAGCAGTTCCTCCTGGGACAGGAGGGGCAATGAGCAGTTCTTC. The chain joins TRBV6-2 or TRBV6-3 to TRBJ2-1, with 8 bases aligning to TRBD1. The length of the CDR3 is 16 residues. V lost 4 bases, J lost 6 bases, and 11 bases stayed unmatched. Per the germline V gene, CDR1 is MNHEY and CDR2 is SVGEGT.

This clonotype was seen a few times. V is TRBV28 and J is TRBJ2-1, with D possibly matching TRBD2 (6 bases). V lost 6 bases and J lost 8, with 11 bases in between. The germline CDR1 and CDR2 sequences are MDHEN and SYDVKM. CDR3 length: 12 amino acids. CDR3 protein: CASRQGGYEQFF. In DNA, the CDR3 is TGTGCCAGCAGGCAGGGAGGTTATGAGCAGTTCTTC.

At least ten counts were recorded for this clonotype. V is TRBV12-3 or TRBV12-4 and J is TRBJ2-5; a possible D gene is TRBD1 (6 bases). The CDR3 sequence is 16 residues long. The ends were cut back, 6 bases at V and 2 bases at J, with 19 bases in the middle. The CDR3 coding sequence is TGTGCCAGCAGCCCCATGTTGGGGGCCGGACAAGAGACCCAGTACTTC. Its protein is CASSPMLGAGQETQYF.

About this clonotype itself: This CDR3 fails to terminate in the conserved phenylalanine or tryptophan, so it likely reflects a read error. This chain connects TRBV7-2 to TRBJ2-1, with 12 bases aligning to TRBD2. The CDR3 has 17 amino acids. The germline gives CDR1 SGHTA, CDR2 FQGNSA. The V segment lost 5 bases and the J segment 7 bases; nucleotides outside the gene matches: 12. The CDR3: CASSRPLAGGQDNEQFL. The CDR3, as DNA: TGTGCCAGCAGCAGACCCCTAGCGGGGGGGCAGGATAATGAGCAGTTCTTG.

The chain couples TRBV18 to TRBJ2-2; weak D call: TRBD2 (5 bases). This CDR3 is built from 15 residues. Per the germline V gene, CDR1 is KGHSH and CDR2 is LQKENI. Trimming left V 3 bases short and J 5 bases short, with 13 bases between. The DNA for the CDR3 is TGTGCCAGCTCACCCTACCGGGATCTTACCGGGGAGCTGTTTTTT. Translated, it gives CASSPYRDLTGELFF.

The CDR3 sequence: CASSQRTANTGELFF. CDR3 coding DNA: TGTGCCAGCAGTCAAAGGACAGCTAACACCGGGGAGCTGTTTTTT. The chain uses TRBV6-1 and TRBJ2-2; D might be TRBD1 (6 bases). The V end lost 5 bases, the J end lost 2 bases, and 12 bases lay between the germline ends. CDR3 length: 15 residues. Germline values: CDR1 MNHNS, CDR2 SASEGT.